These T cell receptor beta chains were read from a single sample in a study of cytomegalovirus exposure and HLA in healthy donors. Assay used: immunoSEQ multiplex PCR; TCRdb lists only in-frame clones, some missing. Of fewer than 200,000 clones in the sample, 85% to 90% are singletons; the top ten hold over 9%. Sequences were obtained from PBMCs. The receptor set was obtained from a woman younger than 35 in good health and CMV-seropositive. CDR3s include the opening cysteine and the closing phenylalanine or tryptophan. D genes are given only for firm matches. Clone size is shown for a subset of rows, as once, few, many or a class of expanded clone.

TRBV30	NA	NA	TRBJ1-4	TGTGCCTGGACCAGGAACGGAAAACTGTTTTTT	CAWTRNGKLFF
TRBV7-9	NA	TRBD2	TRBJ2-1	TGTGCCAGCAGCCCCCAGCGGGAACCCTACAATGAGCAGTTCTTC	CASSPQREPYNEQFF
TRBV5-6	NA	NA	TRBJ2-3	TGTGCCAGCAGCAGTCCGCGAGCGGAAGACACAGATACGCAGTATTTT	CASSSPRAEDTDTQYF
TRBV19	NA	TRBD1	TRBJ1-2	TGTGCCAGTACCCTATCGTCGACAGGGCGGGCGTATGGCTACACCTTC	CASTLSSTGRAYGYTF
TRBV12-5	NA	NA	TRBJ2-5	TGTGCTAGTGGTCCCCCCGGGGGACTCAGAGTGGCAGAGACCCAGTACTTC	CASGPPGGLRVAETQYF
TRBV5-1	once	TRBD1	TRBJ2-7	TGCGCCAGCAGCCTGGACAGGGGGCACTCCTACGAGCAGTACTTC	CASSLDRGHSYEQYF
TRBV2	NA	NA	TRBJ2-5	TGTGCCAGCAGTGTCGTCGGTAGAGGGGAGACCCAGTACTTC	CASSVVGRGETQYF
TRBV6-5	NA	TRBD1	TRBJ1-4	TGTGCCAGCAGTTTTCAGGGGGCCGTTAATGAAAAACTGTTTTTT	CASSFQGAVNEKLFF
TRBV30	NA	NA	TRBJ1-4	TGTGCCTGGAGTGTTCCCGGGAATGAAAAACTGTTTTTT	CAWSVPGNEKLFF
TRBV6-6	NA	TRBD2	TRBJ2-4	TGTGCCAGCAGATCAATAGCGGGAGGAATCAACATTCAGTACTTC	CASRSIAGGINIQYF
TRBV20-1	NA	NA	TRBJ2-7	TGCAGTGCTAGACAGACCTACGAGCAGTACTTC	CSARQTYEQYF